The T cell receptor beta chain under discussion was sequenced for a study of blood T cell repertoires in COVID-19 (dated by TCRdb to 2020 to 2022). Some background on the complete study: Samples from collaborators originated in the United States, Italy and Spain and spanned both the acute and convalescent phases of COVID-19. The material from the prospective study consisted of cDNA or gDNA derived from T cells, B-cell-depleted T cells, or PBMCs. Subjects who had been exposed to COVID-19, were actively infected with it, or had recovered from it provided the deeply sampled blood TCRbeta repertoires that made up the dataset. The repertoires were released in a freely available public database intended as a resource for research on the immune response to SARS-CoV-2. Samples came from the ongoing ImmuneRACE study (first 160 participants) plus 1,254 subjects from 6 global collaborators. Nearly every sample came with metadata listing a de-identified subject ID, COVID-19 status, age in years and sex. Where available, HLA class I and class II types were obtained from metadata supplied by the sample provider rather than from assay-based typing. The paper's findings and limits, for the study overall: The amount of clinical and demographic metadata varied by source and participant and was provided uncurated.

TCRbeta CDR3 regions were amplified from genomic DNA using the immunoSEQ Assay, a bias-controlled multiplex PCR. Per the authors' processing: The number of nucleated cells in each sample was estimated by amplification of reference gene primers within the assay. To quantify the absolute abundance of each unique TCRbeta CDR3 rearrangement, sequence reads were collapsed and filtered. For each sample, productive Simpson clonality was calculated as the square root of Simpson's diversity index across productive rearrangements. This immuneACCESS table, as held by TCRdb, lists in-frame sequences with V and J called but not all clones. Of the missing ones, under half trace to an unresolved V gene in checked studies; the others have no known cause. V, J and clone size reflect that table, while D and trimming were determined from the DNA. The sample contains 390,000 or so clones, around 86% of them found a single time. Clones ranked in the top ten supply less than 6% of the sample.

About this clone: The clone's antigen remains unknown. Nothing much larger sits one base from this clone, and base qualities are not available.

The V end loses 5 bases and the J end loses 0 bases, and a stretch of 5 bases separates them. According to the germline V gene (reference sequence), CDR1 reads MNHEY and CDR2 reads SMNVEV. The CDR3 goes from the cysteine to the phenylalanine over 14 residues. The CDR3 DNA has 42 bases and is translated from base 1. Enrolling through a virtual design, the prospective study's participants ranged in age from about 18 to 89 years and lived across some 23 United States geographic areas. Cohort assignment in the prospective study relied on participant-reported clinical history from a screening survey and a study questionnaire. ImmuneRACE Cohort 3 recovered participants were defined by two consecutive negative NP/OP PCR tests, healthcare professional clearance, or symptom resolution. In the prospective study, mobile phlebotomists collected whole blood, serum and a nasopharyngeal or oropharyngeal swab from each participant. Participants in the prospective study had the option to provide additional blood draws and questionnaires over an approximately 2-month period. Blood samples from the prospective study were shipped frozen or at room temperature prior to DNA extraction.

This TCR was sampled from a woman in her fifties or sixties who had recovered from COVID-19. Recombination joined TRBV27 with TRBJ1-6; 5 matching bases give a weak D call of TRBD1. Sequencing was done on a sample of PBMCs or T cells enriched from blood (not recorded which). The CDR3 in this case is CASSRGSYNSPLHF. The DNA sequence is as follows: TGTGCCAGCAGTAGGGGCTCCTATAATTCACCCCTCCACTTT.